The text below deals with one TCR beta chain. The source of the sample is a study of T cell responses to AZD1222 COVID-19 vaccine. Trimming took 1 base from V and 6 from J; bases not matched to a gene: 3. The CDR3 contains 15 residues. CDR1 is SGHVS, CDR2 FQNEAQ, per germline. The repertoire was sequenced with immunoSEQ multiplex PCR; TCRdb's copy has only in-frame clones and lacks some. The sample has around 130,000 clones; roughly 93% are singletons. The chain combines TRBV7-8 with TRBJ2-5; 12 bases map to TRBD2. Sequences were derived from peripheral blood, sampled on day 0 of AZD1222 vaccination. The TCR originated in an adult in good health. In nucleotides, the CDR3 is TGTGCCAGCAGCTTAGGGACTAGCGGGACGAAGACCCAGTACTTC. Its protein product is CASSLGTSGTKTQYF.